This paragraph covers one T cell receptor (beta chain) sequence. The CDR3 consists of 14 residues. CDR1 and CDR2 from the germline V gene are MGHRA and YSYEKL. V shed 6 bases and J 0 bases; nucleotides not matched to a gene: 5. This sample is part of a study of blood T cell repertoires in COVID-19. Study-level background: Spain, Italy and the United States supplied samples that represented acute and convalescent COVID-19. Sources were T cells, B-cell-depleted T cells, or PBMCs; the material itself was cDNA or gDNA.

Per the original data handling: From reference gene primer amplification, estimates of nucleated cell counts were derived. Measured with immunoSEQ multiplex PCR; TCRdb has only the in-frame clones, and not every one. That table supplies the V and J calls and clone size; D and trimming were determined from the DNA. The repertoire consists of about 290,000 clones, with 85% to 90% occurring once and the leading ten covering about 4.6%. The J gene is TRBJ2-7, the V gene TRBV4-1, with TRBD1 identical over 7 bases. Source material: peripheral blood. The clonotype was recovered from a man in his forties with acute or convalescent COVID-19. CDR3 DNA: TGCGCCAGCAGTACAGGGGATTCCTCCTACGAGCAGTACTTC. It yields the protein CASSTGDSSYEQYF.